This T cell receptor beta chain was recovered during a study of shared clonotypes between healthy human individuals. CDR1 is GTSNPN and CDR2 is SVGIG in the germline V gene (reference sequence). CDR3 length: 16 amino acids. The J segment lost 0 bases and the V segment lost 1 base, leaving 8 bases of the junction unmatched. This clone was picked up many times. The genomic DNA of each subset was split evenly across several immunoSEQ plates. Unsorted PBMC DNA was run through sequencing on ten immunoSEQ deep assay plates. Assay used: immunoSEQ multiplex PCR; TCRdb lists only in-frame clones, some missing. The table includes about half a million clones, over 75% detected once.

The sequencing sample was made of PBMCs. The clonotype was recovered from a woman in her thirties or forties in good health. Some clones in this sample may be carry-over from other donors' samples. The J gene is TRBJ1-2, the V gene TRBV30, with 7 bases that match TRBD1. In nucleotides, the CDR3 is TGTGCCTGGAGTGACTCCCACAGGGGTTCTAACTATGGCTACACCTTC. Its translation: CAWSDSHRGSNYGYTF.